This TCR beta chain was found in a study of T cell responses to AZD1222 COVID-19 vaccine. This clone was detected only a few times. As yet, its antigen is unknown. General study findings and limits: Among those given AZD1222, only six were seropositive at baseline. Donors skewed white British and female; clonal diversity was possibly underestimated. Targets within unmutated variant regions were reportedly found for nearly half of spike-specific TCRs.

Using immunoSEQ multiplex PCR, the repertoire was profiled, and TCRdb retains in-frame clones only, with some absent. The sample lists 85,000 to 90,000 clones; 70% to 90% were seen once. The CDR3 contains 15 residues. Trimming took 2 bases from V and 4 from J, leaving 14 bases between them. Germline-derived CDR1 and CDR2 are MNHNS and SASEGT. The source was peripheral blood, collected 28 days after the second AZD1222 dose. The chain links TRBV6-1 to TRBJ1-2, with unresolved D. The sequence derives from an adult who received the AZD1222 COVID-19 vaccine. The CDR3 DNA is TGTGCCAGCAGTGAAATGTCCTTCGAAGGCTATGGCTACACCTTC. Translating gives CASSEMSFEGYGYTF.